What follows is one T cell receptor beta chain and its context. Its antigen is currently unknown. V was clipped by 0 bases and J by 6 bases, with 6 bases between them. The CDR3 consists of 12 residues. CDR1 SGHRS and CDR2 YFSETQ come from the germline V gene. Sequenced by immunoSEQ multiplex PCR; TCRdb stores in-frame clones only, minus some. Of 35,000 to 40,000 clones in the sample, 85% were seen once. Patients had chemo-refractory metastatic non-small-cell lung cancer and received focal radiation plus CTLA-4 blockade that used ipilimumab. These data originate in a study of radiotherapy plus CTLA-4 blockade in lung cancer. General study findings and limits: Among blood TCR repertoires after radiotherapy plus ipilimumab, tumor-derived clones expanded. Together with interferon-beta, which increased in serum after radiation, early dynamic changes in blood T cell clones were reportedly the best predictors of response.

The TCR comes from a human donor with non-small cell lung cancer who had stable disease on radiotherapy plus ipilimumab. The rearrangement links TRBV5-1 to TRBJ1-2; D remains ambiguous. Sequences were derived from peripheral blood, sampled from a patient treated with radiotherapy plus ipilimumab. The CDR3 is CASSLAGNGYTF. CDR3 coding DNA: TGCGCCAGCAGCTTGGCGGGGAATGGCTACACCTTC.